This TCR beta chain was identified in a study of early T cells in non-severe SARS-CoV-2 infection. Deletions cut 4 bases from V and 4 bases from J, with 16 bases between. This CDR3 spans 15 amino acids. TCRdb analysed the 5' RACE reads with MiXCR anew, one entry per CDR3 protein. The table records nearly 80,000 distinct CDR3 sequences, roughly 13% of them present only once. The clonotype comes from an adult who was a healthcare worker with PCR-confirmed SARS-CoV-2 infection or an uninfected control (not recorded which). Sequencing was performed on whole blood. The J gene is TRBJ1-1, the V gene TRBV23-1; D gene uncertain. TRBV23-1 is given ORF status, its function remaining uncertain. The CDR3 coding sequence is TGCGCCAGCAGTCCCCGGCCACCTCAGACCACTGAAGCTTTCTTT. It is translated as CASSPRPPQTTEAFF.